This is a list of T cell receptor beta chains from one sample in a study of neurological immune-mediated disorders. MiXCR, applied by TCRdb to the 5' RACE reads, yields one record per CDR3 protein. The sample yields some 49,000 distinct CDR3 sequences, more than 8.5% seen once. The sample comprised PBMCs. The receptors stem from a middle-aged woman in good health. The CDR3 runs from the conserved cysteine through the conserved F or W. Fields, in order: V gene, clone size, J gene, CDR3 protein. Clone sizes are given selectively: once, few, many, or a class where the clone is expanded.

>TRBV7-9|many|TRBJ2-1
CASSLAGSSYNEQFF
>TRBV20-1|many|TRBJ1-5
CSAPWTGRGSNQPQHF
>TRBV12-3/TRBV12-4|many|TRBJ2-3
CASSLGGRPDTQYF
>TRBV7-2|.|TRBJ1-1
CASRFGFSSTEAFF
>TRBV6-5|many|TRBJ2-7
CASSSPSVSSYEQYF
>TRBV6-5|many|TRBJ1-5
CASSHSFGQIMGPQHF
>TRBV12-3/TRBV12-4|many|TRBJ1-1
CASSFTQGISEAFF
>TRBV6-5|many|TRBJ2-7
CASSYSIVGTSSYEQYF
>TRBV27|many|TRBJ2-7
CASSFSGTAYEQYF
>TRBV2|many|TRBJ1-2
CASRKGTANYGYTF
>TRBV27|once|TRBJ2-2
CASSCRLAGGNGELFF
>TRBV4-2|.|TRBJ2-1
CASSQEGGLAGENEQFF
>TRBV5-1|.|TRBJ2-2
CASSNPGGTGELFF
>TRBV25-1|few|TRBJ1-2
CASSEPQGTEGYGYTF
>TRBV7-8|many|TRBJ2-5
CASSLTYTGVGAPQYF
>TRBV6-1|many|TRBJ2-7
CASRANYEQYF
>TRBV6-6|many|TRBJ2-7
CATKGEGEQYF
>TRBV29-1|many|TRBJ2-7
CSVSTVSSYEQYF
>TRBV13|many|TRBJ1-1
CASSNYRDTEAFF
>TRBV6-2/TRBV6-3|many|TRBJ2-5
CASSSYASVETQYF
>TRBV7-2|many|TRBJ2-1
CASSLAARYNEQFF
>TRBV10-3|many|TRBJ2-5
CAISAWRESLGAQETQYF
>TRBV6-5|many|TRBJ2-1
CASSYSWKASYNEQFF
>TRBV21-1|many|TRBJ1-6
CASSLKGRNSPLHF
>TRBV5-1|medium-sized|TRBJ1-1
CASSEFIQGATEAFF
>TRBV29-1|many|TRBJ2-7
CSAGGTGYEQYF
>TRBV7-3|many|TRBJ2-7
CASTPRGPHGQYF
>TRBV27|many|TRBJ1-1
CASSLWGGRRGEAFF
>TRBV5-6|many|TRBJ2-4
CASSLQSDTIQYF
>TRBV7-9|.|TRBJ2-6
CASRDGPISLANVLTF
>TRBV12-3/TRBV12-4|once|TRBJ2-3
CASSFKGGGGGDAQYF
>TRBV7-2|many|TRBJ1-6
CASSRVAGYQNSPLHF
>TRBV25-1|.|TRBJ1-1
CASSDSPDRDTEAFF
>TRBV7-3|many|TRBJ1-5
CASSPGSGQPQHF
>TRBV7-2|many|TRBJ1-2
CASSATGQNYGYTF
>TRBV20-1|once|TRBJ2-7
CSASGVRRGEKYF
>TRBV12-3/TRBV12-4|many|TRBJ2-1
CASKFTPAADEQFF
>TRBV6-5|many|TRBJ2-1
CASSAGTGAYNEQFF
>TRBV6-1|many|TRBJ1-5
CATLGRTVSNQPQHF
>TRBV4-1|few|TRBJ1-2
CASSQEGRSSLANYGYTF
>TRBV20-1|many|TRBJ1-2
CSARDTGDPTYGYTF
>TRBV7-2|many|TRBJ2-1
CASSLVGTSGNNEQFF
>TRBV5-1|.|TRBJ2-1
CASSLDWHEQFF
>TRBV12-3/TRBV12-4|.|TRBJ1-1
CASSPTTGTPNTEAFF
>TRBV7-2|many|TRBJ2-5
CASSFMDLAGEETQYF
>TRBV7-2|.|TRBJ1-1
CASSLLAVKNTEAFF
>TRBV29-1|many|TRBJ1-2
CSVDPQGGEYGYTF
>TRBV3-1|few|TRBJ2-3
CASSQLPSGNTDTQYF
>TRBV4-1|many|TRBJ1-2
CASSTPTGGRDNGYTF
>TRBV7-3|many|TRBJ2-1
CASSLDFAGEQFF
>TRBV20-1|many|TRBJ2-5
CSAFLGYQETQYF
>TRBV20-1|many|TRBJ2-5
CSARAAVKETQYF
>TRBV5-1|many|TRBJ1-5
CASSPDSNQPQHF
>TRBV5-5|many|TRBJ1-1
CASSLEGGPVEAFF
>TRBV7-2|many|TRBJ2-5
CASSWGGDQYF
>TRBV7-2|.|TRBJ1-5
CASSRGDSNQPRHF
>TRBV5-6|many|TRBJ1-1
CASSRQGARSTEAFF
>TRBV25-1|many|TRBJ2-1
CASSDRRKPYNEQFF